This T cell receptor beta chain emerged from a study of shared clonotypes between healthy human individuals. The study, taken as a whole, reports: Sampling covered blood only; tissue repertoires likely differ.

The assay was immunoSEQ multiplex PCR, and TCRdb's table has in-frame clones only and misses some. The sample comprises over 1.4 million clones, over 95% of which are singletons, and approximately 1% rests with the top ten. V shed 4 bases and J shed 2 bases, with 21 bases lying between them. Germline V gives CDR1 SNHLY, CDR2 FYNNEI. The CDR3 runs to 18 residues. Points on this clone: The target antigen is unknown.

The sequenced sample consisted of naive CD4+ T cells sorted from blood. Noted subset: CD45RA+ positively selected. This receptor was identified in a man aged 30-40 years in good health. V usage is TRBV2 and J usage is TRBJ1-5; D is perhaps TRBD1 (5 bases). The CDR3: CASSGGSEGWVGNQPQHF. CDR3 sequence (DNA): TGTGCCAGCAGTGGGGGCTCGGAGGGTTGGGTCGGCAATCAGCCCCAGCATTTT.